A selection of T cell receptor beta chains follows, all from one sample in a study of regulatory T cells in long-lasting Graves disease. TCRdb recomputed calls from the multiplex PCR reads with MiXCR, one row per CDR3 protein. This table holds approximately 490,000 distinct CDR3 sequences, 16% found once. This sample also appeared in a second study, on T cells in Graves' hyperthyroidism and ophthalmopathy.

The sequencing here drew on peripheral blood mononuclear cells (PBMCs), taken at new diagnosis, from a patient treated with antithyroid drugs. These receptors were obtained from a man aged 35-49 years with Graves disease. The CDR3 runs from the conserved cysteine through the conserved F or W. The D gene is left open where the match is weak. Where a row states a size, it is once, few, many or the class of an expanded clone; other rows omit it.

TRBJ1-2	NA	TRBV5-1	NA	TGCGCCAGCAGCTTAAGGGAAAGTTATGGCTACACCTTC	CASSLRESYGYTF
TRBJ2-6	NA	TRBV19	NA	TGTGCCAGTAGTATAAGGGCCCGGTCCTCCGGGGCCAACGTCCTGACTTTC	CASSIRARSSGANVLTF
TRBJ2-4	many	TRBV6-2/TRBV6-3	NA	TGTGCCAGCAGTGGGCGAGGGATGACCAAAAACATTCAGTACTTC	CASSGRGMTKNIQYF
TRBJ2-3	many	TRBV11-3	NA	TGTGCCAGCGCGGTCAGCGCGACAGATACGCAGTATTTT	CASAVSATDTQYF
TRBJ2-1	many	TRBV7-9	TRBD2	TGTGCCAGCAGCTCTCGGACTAGCCATGAGCAGTTCTTC	CASSSRTSHEQFF
TRBJ1-1	many	TRBV11-2	TRBD1	TGTGCCAGCAGCACGGACAGGGGCACTGAAGCTTTCTTT	CASSTDRGTEAFF
TRBJ2-2	NA	TRBV12-3/TRBV12-4	TRBD1	TGTGCCAGCAGTTACGGACAGGGCACCGGGGAGCTGTTTTTT	CASSYGQGTGELFF
TRBJ2-3	many	TRBV18	NA	TGTGCCAGCTGGACGGACAGGGAGGGGACAGATACGCAGTATTTT	CASWTDREGTDTQYF
TRBJ1-1	few	TRBV28	TRBD1	TGTGCCAGCAGGTACCCCGGACAGGGCCTGGAAGCTTTCTTT	CASRYPGQGLEAFF
TRBJ1-2	many	TRBV27	TRBD1	TGTGCCAGCAGTTTATTTCAGGGGGCCTATGGCTACACCTTC	CASSLFQGAYGYTF
TRBJ1-2	few	TRBV28	TRBD1	TGTGCCAGCAGTTCGGACAGGGTCTATGGCTACACCTTC	CASSSDRVYGYTF
TRBJ2-7	many	TRBV28	NA	TGTGCCAGCAGACGGACCGGGACGTCCTACGAGCAGTACTTC	CASRRTGTSYEQYF
TRBJ2-3	many	TRBV5-1	NA	TGCGCCAGTAGCGCACCCTCTGACCACACAGATACGCAGTATTTT	CASSAPSDHTDTQYF
TRBJ2-2	few	TRBV27	TRBD2	TGTGCCAGCAGGACACCCTACAGCGGGGGGACCGGGGAGCTGTTTTTT	CASRTPYSGGTGELFF
TRBJ1-5	few	TRBV24-1	NA	TGTGCCCCCGGCCCAGGGAAGGATTTT	CAPGPGKDF
TRBJ2-7	many	TRBV5-1	NA	TGCGCCAGCCGCCCTATGGGGTACTACGAGCAGTACTTC	CASRPMGYYEQYF
TRBJ2-2	few	TRBV24-1	NA	TGTGCCACCAGTGATTTGGGATTGAACACCGGGGAGCTGTTTTTT	CATSDLGLNTGELFF
TRBJ2-3	many	TRBV20-1	NA	TGCAGTGCGTGGGACCCGGGACGCCGCACAGATACGCAGTATTTT	CSAWDPGRRTDTQYF
TRBJ1-6	few	TRBV6-1	TRBD1	TGTGCCAGCAGTCCACAAGGACAGGGGAATTCACCCCTCCACTTT	CASSPQGQGNSPLHF
TRBJ2-4	few	TRBV29-1	TRBD1	TGCAGCGCCGAGTACCCGGACAGGGGGCTGGTGGGGGACATTCAGTACTTC	CSAEYPDRGLVGDIQYF
TRBJ1-1	many	TRBV28	TRBD1	TGTGCCAGCAGTTTATTCCCGATCAGACAGGGGTCTGAAGCTTTCTTT	CASSLFPIRQGSEAFF
TRBJ2-7	NA	TRBV7-2	TRBD1	TGTGCCAGCAGCTTAGTACCAGGGGGCAGCTACGAGCAGTACTTC	CASSLVPGGSYEQYF
TRBJ1-1	many	TRBV5-1	NA	TGCGCCAGCACGGGTGGGGGGTCTGAAGCTTTCTTT	CASTGGGSEAFF
TRBJ2-7	many	TRBV6-5	NA	TGTGCCAGCAGTTACTCGGGGGGACTTGGCTCCTACGAGCAGTACTTC	CASSYSGGLGSYEQYF
TRBJ2-1	few	TRBV28	NA	TGTGCCACCCCCGGGACCGAAGCCAATGAGCAGTTCTTC	CATPGTEANEQFF
TRBJ2-1	many	TRBV29-1	TRBD1	TGCAGCGTTGAAGAAGGAACAGGGGAAAATTACAATGAGCAGTTCTTC	CSVEEGTGENYNEQFF
TRBJ2-3	NA	TRBV7-2	NA	TGTGCCAGCAGCTTAATAACAAGTTTGACAGATACGCAGTATTTT	CASSLITSLTDTQYF
TRBJ2-7	many	TRBV28	NA	TGTGCCAGCCTTTCCCCTCCAGCGGAGGGCTACGAGCAGTACTTC	CASLSPPAEGYEQYF
TRBJ1-2	NA	TRBV5-1	NA	TGCGCCAGCAGCGTGGAACCCGGGACCGACTATGGCTACACCTTC	CASSVEPGTDYGYTF
TRBJ2-3	NA	TRBV10-3	TRBD2	TGTGCCATCAGTGATGGGGGGGGGACAGATACGCAGTATTTT	CAISDGGGTDTQYF
TRBJ2-3	many	TRBV7-3	TRBD2	TGTGCCAGCAGCCCTAGCGGGAGCAGCGCAGATACGCAGTATTTT	CASSPSGSSADTQYF
TRBJ2-7	NA	TRBV29-1	TRBD1	TGCAGTTATTCGGGGACAGAGTCCTACGAGCAGTACTTC	CSYSGTESYEQYF
TRBJ1-6	many	TRBV28	NA	TGTGCCAGCAGTTTTCGGCAGGGACGAAATTCACCCCTCCACTTT	CASSFRQGRNSPLHF
TRBJ2-7	many	TRBV20-1	NA	TGCAGTGCTAGAGCCGAACAGGCCCCGTCCTACGAGCAGTACTTC	CSARAEQAPSYEQYF
TRBJ2-2	few	TRBV10-2	NA	TGCGCCAGCAGGGGTTTCGAGAGCGGACTCTCGGCCGGGGAGCTGTTTTTT	CASRGFESGLSAGELFF
TRBJ2-1	many	TRBV3-1	NA	TGTGCCAGCAGCCAGAAAGGACTATCTCATGAGCAGTTCTTC	CASSQKGLSHEQFF
TRBJ2-5	NA	TRBV5-6	NA	TGTGCCAGCAGCTCCGACTGGGAGACCCAGTACTTC	CASSSDWETQYF